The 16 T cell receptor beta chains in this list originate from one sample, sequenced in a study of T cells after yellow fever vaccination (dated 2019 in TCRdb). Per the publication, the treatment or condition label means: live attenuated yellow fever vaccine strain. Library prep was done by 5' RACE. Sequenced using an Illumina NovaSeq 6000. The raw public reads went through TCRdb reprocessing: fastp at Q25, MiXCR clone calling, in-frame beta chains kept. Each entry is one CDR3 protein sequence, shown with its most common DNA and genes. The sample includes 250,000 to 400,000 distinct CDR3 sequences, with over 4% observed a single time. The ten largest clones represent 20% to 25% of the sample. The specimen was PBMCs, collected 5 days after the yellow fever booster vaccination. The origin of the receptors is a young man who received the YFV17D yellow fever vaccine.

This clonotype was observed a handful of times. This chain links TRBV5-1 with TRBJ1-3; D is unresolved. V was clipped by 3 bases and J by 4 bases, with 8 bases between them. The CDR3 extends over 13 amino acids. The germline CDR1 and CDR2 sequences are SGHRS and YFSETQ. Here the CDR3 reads CASSSLGGNTIYF. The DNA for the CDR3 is TGCGCCAGCAGCTCTTTGGGGGGAAACACCATATATTTT.

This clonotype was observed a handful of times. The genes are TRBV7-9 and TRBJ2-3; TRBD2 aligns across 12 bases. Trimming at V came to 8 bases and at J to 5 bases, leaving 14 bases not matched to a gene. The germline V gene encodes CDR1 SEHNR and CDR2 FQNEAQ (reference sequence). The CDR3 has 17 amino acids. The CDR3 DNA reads TGTGCCAGCCTGGTCCCTAGCGGGGGGGCAAGGAAAGATACGCAGTATTTT. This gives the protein CASLVPSGGARKDTQYF.

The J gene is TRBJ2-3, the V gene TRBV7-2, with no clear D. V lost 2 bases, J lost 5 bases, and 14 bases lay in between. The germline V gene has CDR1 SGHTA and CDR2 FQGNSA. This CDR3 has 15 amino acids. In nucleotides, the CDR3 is TGTGCCAGCAGCTTATGGAGTAGGGATCAAGATACGCAGTATTTT. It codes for CASSLWSRDQDTQYF.

CDR3 DNA sequence: TGTGCCAGCAGCTTGTACCGTAACCCGGGACAGGGCAAAGAGACCCAGTACTTC. It encodes CASSLYRNPGQGKETQYF. V gene TRBV7-9 combines with J gene TRBJ2-5, with 9 bases matching TRBD1. The CDR3 extends over 18 amino acids. V gave up 3 bases and J gave up 3 bases; unmatched junction bases: 14. Germline V gene sequence: CDR1 SEHNR, CDR2 FQNEAQ (reference sequence).

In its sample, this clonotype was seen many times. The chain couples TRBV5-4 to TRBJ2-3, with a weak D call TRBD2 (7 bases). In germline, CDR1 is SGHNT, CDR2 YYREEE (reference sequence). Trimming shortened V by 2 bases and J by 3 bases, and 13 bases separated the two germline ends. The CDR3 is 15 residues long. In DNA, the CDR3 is TGTGCCAGCAGCTTTTCGGGGGGCGGAACAGATACGCAGTATTTT. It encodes CASSFSGGGTDTQYF.

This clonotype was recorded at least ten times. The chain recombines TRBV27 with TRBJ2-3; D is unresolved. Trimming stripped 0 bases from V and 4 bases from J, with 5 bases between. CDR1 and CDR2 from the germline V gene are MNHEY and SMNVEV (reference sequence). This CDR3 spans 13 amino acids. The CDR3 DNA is TGTGCCAGCAGTTTATCGGCGGCAGATACGCAGTATTTT. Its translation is CASSLSAADTQYF.

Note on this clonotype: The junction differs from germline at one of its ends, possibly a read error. The CDR3 sequence is CASSQDIDSYEQYF. The DNA of the CDR3 is TGCGCCAGCAGTCAAGATATAGACTCCTACGAGCAGTACTTC. This sequence joins TRBV4-3 and TRBJ2-7; D not certain. The CDR3 length is 14 residues. Looked up from germline, CDR1 is LGHNA and CDR2 is YSLEER.

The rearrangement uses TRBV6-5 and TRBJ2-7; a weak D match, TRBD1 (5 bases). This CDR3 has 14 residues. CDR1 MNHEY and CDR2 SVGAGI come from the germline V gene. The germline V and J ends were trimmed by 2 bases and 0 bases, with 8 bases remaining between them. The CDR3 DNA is TGTGCCAGCAGTTACCAGGGTGGCTCCTACGAGCAGTACTTC. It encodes CASSYQGGSYEQYF.

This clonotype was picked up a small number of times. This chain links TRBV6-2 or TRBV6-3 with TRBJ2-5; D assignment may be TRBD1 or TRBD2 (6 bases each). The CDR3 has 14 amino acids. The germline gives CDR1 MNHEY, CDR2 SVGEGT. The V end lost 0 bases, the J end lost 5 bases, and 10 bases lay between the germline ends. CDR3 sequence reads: CASSYSRRGETQYF. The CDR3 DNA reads TGTGCCAGCAGTTACTCAAGGAGGGGGGAGACCCAGTACTTC.

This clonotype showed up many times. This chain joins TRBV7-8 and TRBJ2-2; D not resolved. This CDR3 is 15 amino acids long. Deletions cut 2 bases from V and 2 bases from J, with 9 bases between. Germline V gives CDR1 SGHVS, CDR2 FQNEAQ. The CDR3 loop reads CASSLLGLNTGELFF. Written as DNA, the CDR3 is TGTGCCAGCAGCTTACTGGGCTTAAACACCGGGGAGCTGTTTTTT.

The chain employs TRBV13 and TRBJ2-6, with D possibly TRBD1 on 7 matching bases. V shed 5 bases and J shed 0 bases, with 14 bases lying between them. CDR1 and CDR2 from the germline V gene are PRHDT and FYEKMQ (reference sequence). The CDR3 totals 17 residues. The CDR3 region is CASSPRGVFSGANVLTF. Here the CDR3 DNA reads TGTGCCAGCAGCCCCAGGGGGGTTTTCTCTGGGGCCAACGTCCTGACTTTC.

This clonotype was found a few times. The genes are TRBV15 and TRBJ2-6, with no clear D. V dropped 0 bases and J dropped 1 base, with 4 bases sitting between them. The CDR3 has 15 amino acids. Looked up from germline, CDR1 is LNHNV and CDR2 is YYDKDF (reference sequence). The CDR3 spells CATSRERSGANVLTF. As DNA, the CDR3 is TGTGCCACCAGCAGAGAGCGGTCTGGGGCCAACGTCCTGACTTTC.

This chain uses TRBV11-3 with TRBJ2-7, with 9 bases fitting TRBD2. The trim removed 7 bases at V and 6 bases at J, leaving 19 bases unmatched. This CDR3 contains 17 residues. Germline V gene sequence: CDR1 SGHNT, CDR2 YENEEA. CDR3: CASNPSGTVRLEFEQYF. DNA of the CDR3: TGTGCCAGCAACCCTAGCGGGACGGTGCGACTAGAATTCGAGCAGTACTTC. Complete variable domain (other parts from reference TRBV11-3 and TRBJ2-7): EAGVVQSPRYKIIEKKQPVAFWCNPISGHNTLYWYLQNLGQGPELLIRYENEEAVDDSQLPKDRFSAERLKGVDSTLKIQPAELGDSAVYLCASNPSGTVRLEFEQYFGPGTRLTVT.

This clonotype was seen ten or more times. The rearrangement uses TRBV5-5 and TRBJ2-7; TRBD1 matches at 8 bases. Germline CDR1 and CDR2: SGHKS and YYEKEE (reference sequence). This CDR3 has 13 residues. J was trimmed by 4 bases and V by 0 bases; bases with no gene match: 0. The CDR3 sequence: CASSLDRGYEQYF. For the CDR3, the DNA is TGTGCCAGCAGCTTGGACAGGGGGTACGAGCAGTACTTC.

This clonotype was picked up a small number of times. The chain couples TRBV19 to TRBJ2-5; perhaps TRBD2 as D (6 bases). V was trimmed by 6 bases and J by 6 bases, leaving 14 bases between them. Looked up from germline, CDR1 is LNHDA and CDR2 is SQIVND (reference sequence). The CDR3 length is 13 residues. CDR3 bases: TGTGCCAGTAGCGCGGACTACCGACAGACCCAGTACTTC. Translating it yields CASSADYRQTQYF.

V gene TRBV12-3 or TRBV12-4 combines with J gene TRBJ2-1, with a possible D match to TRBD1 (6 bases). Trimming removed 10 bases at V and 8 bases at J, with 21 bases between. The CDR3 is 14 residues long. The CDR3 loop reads CATAPGTHGYEQFF. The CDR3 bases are TGTGCCACAGCCCCCGGGACACATGGGTATGAGCAGTTCTTC.